Below are 23 T cell receptor beta chains sequenced from a single sample in a study of T cell responses to AZD1222 COVID-19 vaccine. The table came from immunoSEQ multiplex PCR; TCRdb's copy has only in-frame clones and leaves some out. The table lists over 130,000 clones, 75% to 95% of them singletons, with approximately 3% in the top ten. The sequencing here drew on peripheral blood, taken 28 days after the second AZD1222 dose. These receptors all come from an adult who received the AZD1222 COVID-19 vaccine.

This clone was seen just once. The V and J genes are TRBV6-5 and TRBJ2-5; TRBD1 matches 10 bases. The CDR3 sequence is 14 residues long. The germline gives CDR1 MNHEY, CDR2 SVGAGI. V dropped 4 bases and J dropped 2; count of bases not matched to a gene: 1. The chain's CDR3 is CASSWDRGQETQYF. In DNA form, the CDR3 reads TGTGCCAGCAGTTGGGACAGGGGTCAAGAGACCCAGTACTTC.

The chain links TRBV28 to TRBJ2-7, with TRBD2 identical over 9 bases. Trimming cost V 5 bases and J 7 bases; bases outside gene matches: 12. Germline V gene sequence: CDR1 MDHEN, CDR2 SYDVKM. This CDR3 is 15 amino acids long. As DNA, the CDR3 is TGTGCCAGCAGTAACCCCTTTAGCGGGAGTAGAGAGCAGTACTTC. Protein sequence: CASSNPFSGSREQYF.

V gene TRBV4-1 combines with J gene TRBJ1-6, with D unresolved. The CDR3 sequence is 13 residues long. The germline V and J ends were trimmed by 3 bases and 10 bases, with 10 bases remaining between them. The germline CDR1 and CDR2 sequences are MGHRA and YSYEKL. CDR3 sequence (DNA): TGCGCCAGCAGCCAGCTTCTCGAATCACCCCTCCACTTT. Its protein product is CASSQLLESPLHF.

This sequence joins TRBV6-1 and TRBJ1-2; TRBD1 might be the D (5 bases). CDR1 is MNHNS and CDR2 is SASEGT in the germline V gene. Trimming stripped 1 base from V and 4 bases from J, with 13 bases between. The CDR3 runs 15 residues. CDR3 sequence (DNA): TGTGCCAGCAGTGAAGGGGCAGGGACTTCCTATGGCTACACCTTC. Translation: CASSEGAGTSYGYTF.

This clone occurred a few times. The chain employs TRBV6-5 and TRBJ2-1, with TRBD2 matching over 9 bases. The germline V gene encodes CDR1 MNHEY and CDR2 SVGAGI. V shed 7 bases, J shed 7 bases, and the junction held 5 bases outside the gene matches. This CDR3 spans 13 amino acids. Here the CDR3 reads CASNGLAQNEQFF. The DNA of the CDR3 is TGTGCCAGCAACGGACTAGCGCAGAATGAGCAGTTCTTC.

The rearrangement links TRBV25-1 to TRBJ2-7; 7 nucleotides match TRBD2. CDR1 is MGHDK and CDR2 is SYGVNS in the germline V gene. J was trimmed by 7 bases and V by 4 bases; bases with no gene match: 10. The CDR3 sequence is 14 residues long. CDR3: CASSGDYGSEEQYF. The CDR3 DNA is TGTGCCAGCAGTGGGGACTACGGGTCGGAGGAGCAGTACTTC.

This rearrangement joins TRBV7-2 to TRBJ2-5; TRBD2 agrees at 10 bases. The germline CDR1 and CDR2 sequences are SGHTA and FQGNSA. V shed 4 bases and J 4 bases; nucleotides not matched to a gene: 3. CDR3 length equals 14 residues. The CDR3 DNA reads TGTGCCAGCAGCTGGATAGCGGGAGGAGAGACCCAGTACTTC. This encodes CASSWIAGGETQYF.

The chain couples TRBV15 to TRBJ2-3; D unclear. V was trimmed by 5 bases and J by 3 bases, leaving 9 bases between them. Per germline, CDR1 LNHNV and CDR2 YYDKDF (reference sequence). The CDR3 is 13 residues long. In DNA form, the CDR3 reads TGTGCCACCAGCCGATCCTTTACAGATACGCAGTATTTT. This encodes CATSRSFTDTQYF.

The rearrangement joins TRBV7-8 to TRBJ2-1; D is uncertain. CDR1 and CDR2 from the germline V gene are SGHVS and FQNEAQ. This CDR3 is built from 15 residues. V was pared by 3 bases and J by 9 bases, with 18 bases between. The CDR3 loop reads CASSLLKGRAGEQFF. The CDR3 nucleotides read TGTGCCAGCAGCTTGCTTAAGGGTCGTGCAGGTGAGCAGTTCTTC. Drawing the rest from reference TRBV7-8 and TRBJ2-1, the complete variable domain is GAGVSQSPRYKVAKRGQDVALRCDPISGHVSLFWYQQALGQGPEFLTYFQNEAQLDKSGLPSDRFFAERPEGSVSTLKIQRTQQEDSAVYLCASSLLKGRAGEQFFGPGTRLTVL.

This chain links TRBV5-4 with TRBJ2-3; 9 bases map to TRBD2. V lost 4 bases and J lost 0; bases outside the gene matches: 6. Germline loops: CDR1 SGHNT, CDR2 YYREEE (reference sequence). The CDR3 length is 16 residues. The CDR3 coding sequence is TGTGCCAGCAGCGAGGGCGGGAGGGCGAGCACAGATACGCAGTATTTT. This encodes CASSEGGRASTDTQYF.

As concerns this clone: Its ends do not fully match the called genes, so a read error is possible. The chain carries TRBV7-8 and TRBJ2-1, with TRBD2 matching over 8 bases. The CDR3 consists of 14 residues. The germline V gene has CDR1 SGHVS and CDR2 FQNEAQ. The CDR3 sequence is CASSVAGQNNEQFF. The DNA of the CDR3 is TGTGCCAGCAGCGTAGCGGGGCAAAACAATGAGCAGTTCTTC.

This clone has only one observation. This chain links TRBV2 with TRBJ2-1; 9 bases fit TRBD2. Germline values: CDR1 SNHLY, CDR2 FYNNEI. V was clipped by 6 bases and J by 9 bases; unmatched bases: 12. The CDR3 spans 15 residues. Here the CDR3 DNA reads TGTGCCAGCAGGGCTCTTAGCGGGAGTGGGGGTGAGCAGTTCTTC. This translates into CASRALSGSGGEQFF.

The V gene is TRBV5-6, the J gene TRBJ2-2, with D possibly being TRBD2 (6 bases). The ends were cut back, 4 bases at V and 2 bases at J, with 12 bases in the middle. This CDR3 has 15 residues. Germline CDR1 SGHDT, CDR2 YYEEEE. DNA for the CDR3: TGTGCCAGCAGCCCCAGCGGGCCCAACACCGGGGAGCTGTTTTTT. It is translated as CASSPSGPNTGELFF.

The chain recombines TRBV27 with TRBJ2-1, with 10 positions matching TRBD1. V trimming: 5 bases; J trimming: 5 bases; junction bases outside the gene matches: 9. CDR3 length equals 16 residues. The germline V gene encodes CDR1 MNHEY and CDR2 SMNVEV (reference sequence). Written as DNA, the CDR3 is TGTGCCAGCAGTCTGACAGGGGGCGAGAAGGACAATGAGCAGTTCTTC. Translating gives CASSLTGGEKDNEQFF.

The chain has TRBV5-6 and TRBJ1-2; TRBD1 is a possible D gene (5 bases). CDR1 and CDR2 from the germline V gene are SGHDT and YYEEEE. This CDR3 spans 16 amino acids. Trimming left V 2 bases short and J 1 base short, with 15 bases between. This CDR3 is CASSFKRSGLNYGYTF. The CDR3 DNA reads as TGTGCCAGCAGCTTTAAAAGGTCAGGGCTTAACTATGGCTACACCTTC.

In its sample, this clone was seen a few times. The chain uses TRBV9 and TRBJ1-1; 12 bases line up with TRBD1. In germline, CDR1 is SGDLS, CDR2 YYNGEE. Trimming took 5 bases from V and 2 from J; bases not matched to a gene: 4. The CDR3 has 15 amino acids. The CDR3 DNA reads TGTGCCAGCAGTGGGACAGGGGGCCTAAACACTGAAGCTTTCTTT. Residues: CASSGTGGLNTEAFF.

The rearrangement links TRBV27 to TRBJ2-7, with 7 bases fitting TRBD1. The V gene end was trimmed by 10 bases and the J gene end by 5 bases; junction bases not matched to a gene: 11. The CDR3 runs 13 residues. Germline V lookup: CDR1 MNHEY, CDR2 SMNVEV (reference sequence). CDR3 loop: CATSNRGYHEQYF. The CDR3 coding sequence is TGTGCCACCTCGAACAGGGGATACCACGAGCAGTACTTC.

CDR3 nucleotide sequence: TGTGCCAGCAGTGAATGGGGGGCAGATACGCAGTATTTT. It yields the protein CASSEWGADTQYF. This chain links TRBV6-1 with TRBJ2-3, with D possibly TRBD2 on 6 matching bases. The CDR3 runs 13 residues. Between the trimmed V and J ends, which lost 2 bases and 4 bases, there was a span of 7 bases. Germline CDR1 MNHNS, CDR2 SASEGT.

V usage is TRBV6-1 and J usage is TRBJ2-2; 7 bases are shared with TRBD2. Trimming at V came to 5 bases and at J to 6 bases, leaving 9 bases not matched to a gene. CDR3 length: 15 amino acids. Germline V gene lookup returns CDR1 MNHNS and CDR2 SASEGT. The CDR3 bases are TGTGCCAGCAGTTGGGGACTGGGAGGGGCCGGGGAGCTGTTTTTT. Its protein is CASSWGLGGAGELFF.

The CDR3 is CASSMAGLQPQHF. The CDR3 DNA sequence: TGTGCCAGTAGTATGGCAGGGCTTCAGCCCCAGCATTTT. V and J are TRBV19 and TRBJ1-5, with D perhaps TRBD1 (5 bases). Germline CDR1 reads LNHDA; CDR2 reads SQIVND (reference sequence). The CDR3 extends over 13 amino acids. Between the trimmed V and J ends, which lost 3 bases and 6 bases, there was a span of 9 bases.

The chain employs TRBV10-2 and TRBJ1-2; D is ambiguous. Germline V gives CDR1 WSHSY, CDR2 SAAADI. The CDR3 consists of 12 residues. The germline V and J ends were trimmed by 3 bases and 6 bases, with 8 bases remaining between them. The CDR3 reads CASSEEGDGYTF. The CDR3 coding sequence is TGCGCCAGCAGTGAAGAGGGAGATGGCTACACCTTC.

The V gene is TRBV5-6, the J gene TRBJ1-3; a weak D match, TRBD1 (5 bases). The length of the CDR3 is 15 residues. The germline CDR1 and CDR2 sequences are SGHDT and YYEEEE. V shed 1 base and J shed 2 bases, with 10 bases lying between them. The CDR3 region has the DNA TGTGCCAGCAGCTTGAGGGGAAACCCTGGAAACACCATATATTTT. It yields the protein CASSLRGNPGNTIYF.

About this clone itself: One end of the junction fails to match germline, which may point to a read error. The chain couples TRBV19 to TRBJ1-2, with 9 bases identical to TRBD1. The germline CDR1 and CDR2 sequences are LNHDA and SQIVND (reference sequence). The CDR3 is made up of 13 amino acids. The CDR3 region is CASSLKDRGGGVF. The CDR3 region has the DNA TGTGCCAGTAGTCTAAAGGACAGGGGAGGTGGTGTCTTC.